The clone carrying this T cell receptor beta chain showed up many times. In TCRdb, the RT-PCR reads were re-called with MiXCR into one record per CDR3 protein. The data contain 650,000 to 800,000 distinct CDR3 sequences, 13% to 15% of them seen just once; the ten biggest clones take up 3% to 4.5%. Germline V CDR1 and CDR2: ENHRY, SYGVKD. The CDR3 has 15 residues. V was pared by 3 bases and J by 4 bases, with 6 bases of the junction left unmatched. What was sequenced was memory CD4+ T cells from blood. The receptor's source is a female donor in good health, serving as a healthy control. The genes are TRBV10-3 and TRBJ2-7; 10 bases fit TRBD1. As DNA, the CDR3 is TGTGCCATCAGTGACAGTCGGACAGGGGGTTACGAGCAGTACTTC. This encodes CAISDSRTGGYEQYF.